This passage covers 21 T cell receptor beta chains from one sample sequenced in a study of blood T cell repertoires in COVID-19. Sequencing was performed with immunoSEQ multiplex PCR; in TCRdb, only in-frame clones are kept and a portion is missing. Of 72,000 or so clones listed, 85% to 90% are singletons. The sample taken for sequencing was peripheral blood. These receptors originate from a woman of 80 years or more with active or convalescent COVID-19.

This clone was detected a few times. This chain joins TRBV19 and TRBJ2-7, with D perhaps matching TRBD2 (5 bases). The V gene lost 2 bases and the J gene lost 2 bases, with 10 bases spanning the gap. The germline gives CDR1 LNHDA, CDR2 SQIVND (reference sequence). This CDR3 region has 14 residues. The CDR3 spells CASSIYSGTYEQYF. CDR3 in DNA: TGTGCCAGTAGTATATATTCGGGGACCTACGAGCAGTACTTC.

The chain couples TRBV12-3 or TRBV12-4 to TRBJ2-1, with D maybe TRBD2 (6 bases). This CDR3 region has 11 residues. V shed 7 bases and J shed 10 bases, with 11 bases lying between them. The CDR3: CASTRGMEQFF. DNA of the CDR3: TGTGCCAGCACCCGCGGGATGGAGCAGTTCTTC.

The chain recombines TRBV19 with TRBJ1-1; 9 positions agree with TRBD1. J gave up 4 bases and V 6 bases, and 6 bases lay outside the gene matches. This CDR3 is built from 14 residues. Germline V gene sequence: CDR1 LNHDA, CDR2 SQIVND (reference sequence). In nucleotides, the CDR3 is TGTGCCAGTAGACCTTCGACAGGGGGCACTGAAGCTTTCTTT. Translation gives CASRPSTGGTEAFF.

CDR3 protein: CASSDYRGALHF. The CDR3 bases are TGTGCCAGCAGCGATTACAGGGGGGCCCTCCACTTT. V usage is TRBV9 and J usage is TRBJ1-6, with 8 nucleotides matching TRBD1. The V gene end was trimmed by 3 bases and the J gene end by 14 bases; junction bases not matched to a gene: 4. CDR1 and CDR2 from the germline V gene are SGDLS and YYNGEE. This CDR3 spans 12 amino acids.

The chain is built from TRBV5-1 and TRBJ2-5, with TRBD1 matching 7 bases. In germline, CDR1 is SGHRS, CDR2 YFSETQ. This CDR3 region has 15 residues. V lost 4 bases and J lost 0; bases outside the gene matches: 6. The CDR3 is CASSMGQTYQETQYF. The CDR3 DNA reads TGCGCCAGCAGCATGGGACAGACGTACCAAGAGACCCAGTACTTC.

The V and J genes are TRBV7-3 and TRBJ2-6, with TRBD1 as a possible D gene (6 bases). Germline V gives CDR1 SGHTA, CDR2 FQGTGA. The CDR3 contains 18 residues. Trimming shortened V by 4 bases and J by 2 bases, and 18 bases separated the two germline ends. CDR3 residues: CASSSLPDSLTGANVLTF. The CDR3 nucleotides are TGTGCCAGCAGCTCCCTTCCGGACAGCTTGACTGGGGCCAACGTCCTGACTTTC.

The chain is built from TRBV18 and TRBJ2-5; D is perhaps TRBD1 (6 bases). The germline CDR1 and CDR2 sequences are KGHSH and LQKENI. V lost 2 bases and J 5 bases, leaving 9 bases between the germline ends. The CDR3 has 13 amino acids. The CDR3 DNA reads as TGTGCCAGCTCACCAAACAGGGATGAGACCCAGTACTTC. It translates to CASSPNRDETQYF.

The chain couples TRBV7-8 to TRBJ1-1, with 8 bases identical to TRBD1. J gave up 3 bases and V 4 bases, and 4 bases lay outside the gene matches. Germline lookup yields CDR1 SGHVS and CDR2 FQNEAQ. The CDR3 has 14 amino acids. CDR3 DNA: TGTGCCAGCAGCTCCCAACAGGGGGACACTGAAGCTTTCTTT. Translated: CASSSQQGDTEAFF.

This chain links TRBV10-1 with TRBJ2-1; D is perhaps TRBD1 (6 bases). The germline V gene has CDR1 WNHNN and CDR2 SYGVQD (reference sequence). The CDR3 spans 16 residues. Deletions cut 3 bases from V and 4 bases from J, with 16 bases between. In nucleotides, the CDR3 is TGCGCCAGCAGTGACGGGACACGTAGAGGTTACAATGAGCAGTTCTTC. Translated, it gives CASSDGTRRGYNEQFF.

The CDR3 reads CASRLAAGGFVEQYF. The CDR3 DNA reads as TGTGCCAGCAGGCTCGCCGCAGGGGGTTTCGTCGAGCAGTACTTC. This chain connects TRBV27 to TRBJ2-7, with 7 bases lining up with TRBD1. With 6 bases clipped from V and 6 bases from J, the junction kept 14 bases outside the gene matches. This CDR3 spans 15 amino acids. Germline-derived CDR1 and CDR2 are MNHEY and SMNVEV (reference sequence).

The CDR3 sequence is CASSFKGVGAEAFF. The CDR3 bases are TGTGCCAGCAGCTTTAAGGGGGTAGGCGCTGAAGCTTTCTTT. The chain employs TRBV7-2 and TRBJ1-1; TRBD1 might be the D (6 bases). CDR3 length equals 14 residues. Trimming cost V 3 bases and J 6 bases, with 14 bases left between them. Germline V gene sequence: CDR1 SGHTA, CDR2 FQGNSA.

The CDR3 reads CASSPRRTGANEQYF. CDR3 in DNA: TGTGCCAGCAGCCCGCGTCGGACAGGGGCAAACGAGCAGTACTTC. V usage is TRBV7-2 and J usage is TRBJ2-7, with 9 bases lining up with TRBD1. Germline V CDR1 and CDR2: SGHTA, FQGNSA. There are 15 residues in the CDR3. Trimming took 5 bases from V and 5 from J; bases not matched to a gene: 10.

V usage is TRBV19 and J usage is TRBJ2-5; tentatively, D is TRBD1 (5 bases). V gave up 6 bases and J gave up 1 base, with 9 bases separating them. The CDR3 loop spans 13 amino acids. The germline V gene encodes CDR1 LNHDA and CDR2 SQIVND (reference sequence). The CDR3 nucleotides read TGTGCCAGTAGCGAACAGGCCCAAGAGACCCAGTACTTC. This encodes CASSEQAQETQYF.

CDR3 residues: CASSQPLAGGILGETQYF. In DNA, the CDR3 is TGTGCCAGCAGCCAACCGCTCGCGGGGGGTATTTTGGGGGAGACCCAGTACTTC. This chain joins TRBV3-1 (or the pseudogene TRBV3-2) and TRBJ2-5; TRBD2 aligns across 8 bases. Trimming removed 2 bases from V and 5 bases from J; junction bases left unmatched: 16. The CDR3 is made up of 18 amino acids. Germline CDR1 LGHDT, CDR2 YNNKEL (reference sequence).

The CDR3 DNA is TGTGCCAGCAGCGAGAAGACAGGGACCGTCGGGTACTTC. As protein: CASSEKTGTVGYF. This chain uses TRBV5-5 with TRBJ2-7; TRBD1 matches at 7 bases. The junction had 13 bases not matched to a gene; V was cut back by 4 bases and J by 12 bases. CDR3 length equals 13 residues. Germline lookup yields CDR1 SGHKS and CDR2 YYEKEE (reference sequence).

V and J are TRBV7-8 and TRBJ2-1, with D perhaps matching TRBD2 (6 bases). Between the trimmed V and J ends, which lost 7 bases and 3 bases, there was a span of 19 bases. In germline, CDR1 is SGHVS, CDR2 FQNEAQ. The CDR3 loop spans 16 amino acids. The CDR3 bases are TGTGCCAGCACCCTCCGGGGTAGCGGCTACTACAATGAGCAGTTCTTC. Amino acids: CASTLRGSGYYNEQFF.

This chain uses TRBV5-1 with TRBJ2-7; TRBD2 matches 10 bases. Unmatched junction bases numbered 8, after V lost 4 bases and J lost 7 bases. The CDR3 has 14 amino acids. Germline lookup yields CDR1 SGHRS and CDR2 YFSETQ. CDR3 protein: CASSELAGSFEQYF. The CDR3 coding sequence is TGCGCCAGCAGCGAACTAGCGGGGTCGTTTGAGCAGTACTTC.

The gene calls are TRBV3-1 (or the pseudogene TRBV3-2) and TRBJ1-2, with D hard to call. Germline V lookup: CDR1 LGHDT, CDR2 YNNKEL (reference sequence). This CDR3 has 13 amino acids. V gave up 1 base and J gave up 4 bases, with 7 bases separating them. This CDR3 is CASSQGVIYGYTF. CDR3 nucleotides: TGTGCCAGCAGCCAAGGTGTTATCTATGGCTACACCTTC.

The J gene is TRBJ2-5, the V gene TRBV7-7, with 7 bases matching TRBD1. The germline V gene encodes CDR1 SSHAT and CDR2 FNYEAQ (reference sequence). The trim removed 5 bases at V and 2 bases at J, leaving 8 bases unmatched. This CDR3 has 15 amino acids. CDR3 in DNA: TGTGCCAGCAGCATTGACAGGGTCGGACAAGAGACCCAGTACTTC. This gives the protein CASSIDRVGQETQYF.

The chain has TRBV6-5 and TRBJ1-2, with TRBD1 as a possible D gene (6 bases). This CDR3 is 16 amino acids long. The V and J ends lost 2 bases and 5 bases respectively, with 18 bases between them. CDR1 is MNHEY and CDR2 is SVGAGI in the germline V gene. The CDR3 region is CASSYITGGQKYGYTF. Here the CDR3 DNA reads TGTGCCAGCAGTTACATCACCGGCGGACAGAAATATGGCTACACCTTC.

This rearrangement joins TRBV6-5 to TRBJ1-3; D is uncertain. The V end lost 6 bases, the J end lost 4 bases, and 4 bases lay between the germline ends. This CDR3 is built from 11 residues. Germline V gene data show CDR1 as MNHEY and CDR2 as SVGAGI. CDR3 nucleotides: TGTGCCAGCAGACACGGAAACACCATATATTTT. Protein product: CASRHGNTIYF.